Listed below are T cell receptor beta chains from one sample, sequenced in a study of graft-versus-host responses after intestinal transplantation. For these TCRs, the target antigens are not known. TCRdb's copy holds only in-frame clones and misses some; the assay was immunoSEQ multiplex PCR. Of about 88,000 clones in the sample, 85% to 95% were seen once. This specimen consisted of unstimulated CD4+ T cells sorted from spleen or lymph node cells, obtained before transplant. These TCRs come from a human donor who was the organ donor for an intestinal transplant. Each CDR3 is given with its conserved first and last residue. D genes are given only for firm matches. A clone size is listed for some rows: how often the clone was seen (once, few, many), or a class if it is expanded.

d_call	j_call	clone_size	v_call	cdr3_nt	cdr3_aa
TRBD1	TRBJ1-2	once	TRBV6-6	TGTGCCAGCAGTTACGGGGGACAGAACTATGGCTACACCTTC	CASSYGGQNYGYTF
-	TRBJ1-1	once	TRBV29-1	TGCAGCGTTGAAGTCTTAGCGTACTATGACACTGAAGCTTTCTTT	CSVEVLAYYDTEAFF
-	TRBJ2-2	-	TRBV25-1	TGTGCCAGCAGCCCGAAACTGGGAATGAACACCGGGGAGCTGTTTTTT	CASSPKLGMNTGELFF
-	TRBJ2-5	-	TRBV6-5	TGTGCCAGCAGTGCGGGACTTTTGAGAGAGACCCAGTACTTC	CASSAGLLRETQYF
TRBD2	TRBJ2-2	-	TRBV5-1	TGCGCCAGCAGCTCCGGACTAGCGGGGGTTAACACCGGGGAGCTGTTTTTT	CASSSGLAGVNTGELFF
TRBD1	TRBJ1-6	once	TRBV4-1	TGCGCCAGCAGCCAAGTCCGCCGGGACAGCCGCGTGGAGCCCCTCCACTTT	CASSQVRRDSRVEPLHF
TRBD2	TRBJ2-4	-	TRBV25-1	TGTGCCAGCAGTGACGGGCTAGCGGGGGGCCTAGCCAAAAACATTCAGTACTTC	CASSDGLAGGLAKNIQYF
-	TRBJ2-3	once	TRBV10-3	TGTGCCATCAGTGGGGGGGCCTTGGACACAGATACGCAGTATTTT	CAISGGALDTDTQYF
TRBD1	TRBJ1-1	once	TRBV6-5	TGTGCCAGCAGTTACAACAGGGGCCTGAACACTGAAGCTTTCTTT	CASSYNRGLNTEAFF
-	TRBJ2-1	-	TRBV4-2	TGTGCCAGCAGCCCGAAACTTTACAATGAGCAGTTCTTC	CASSPKLYNEQFF
TRBD1	TRBJ2-5	-	TRBV5-5	TGTGCCAGCAGCTTGGCCCCTGACAGGGGGTGGGGAGAGACCCAGTACTTC	CASSLAPDRGWGETQYF
-	TRBJ2-5	once	TRBV7-2	TGTGCCAGCAGCTTTAACGCGGGCTGGGGGGAGACCCAGTACTTC	CASSFNAGWGETQYF
-	TRBJ1-5	-	TRBV7-9	TGTGCCAGCAGCTTACAGCGGGGGCATGGCAATCAGCCCCAGCATTTT	CASSLQRGHGNQPQHF
TRBD1	TRBJ2-7	-	TRBV15	TGTGCCACCAGCAGAGACAGGGGGCCCTACGAGCAGTACTTC	CATSRDRGPYEQYF
TRBD1	TRBJ1-1	-	TRBV7-8	TGTGCCAGTAGGGGGACAGGGGACACTGAAGCTTTCTTT	CASRGTGDTEAFF
-	TRBJ1-2	-	TRBV6-1	TGTGCCAGCAGTGAAGCGGGGGACTATGGCTACACCTTC	CASSEAGDYGYTF
-	TRBJ1-1	-	TRBV5-1	TGCGCCAGCAGCTTGGCCAGGGCCGTGAACACTGAAGCTTTCTTT	CASSLARAVNTEAFF
-	TRBJ1-5	-	TRBV28	TGTGCCAGCAGTTTAGCAGGTAGCACTCAGCCCCAGCATTTT	CASSLAGSTQPQHF
-	TRBJ1-3	-	TRBV5-1	TGCGCCAGCAGCTCACGAACAGGGTCTGGAAACACCATATATTTT	CASSSRTGSGNTIYF
TRBD1	TRBJ2-2	-	TRBV7-9	TGTGCCAGCAGGGCGACAGGGTCCGGGGAGCTGTTTTTT	CASRATGSGELFF
TRBD1	TRBJ2-5	-	TRBV5-1	TGCGCCAGCAGCCGCAGGGGGCGAGAGGAGACCCAGTACTTC	CASSRRGREETQYF
TRBD1	TRBJ1-1	-	TRBV19	TGTGCCAGTAGTCTCAGGGGGTCCCGCTCCATGAACACTGAAGCTTTCTTT	CASSLRGSRSMNTEAFF
-	TRBJ1-3	-	TRBV4-3	TGCGCCAGCAGCCTCTACAGCTCTGGAAACACCATATATTTT	CASSLYSSGNTIYF
TRBD1	TRBJ2-7	-	TRBV28	TGTGCCAGCAGGCTCCCCCGGGGACAGGGGTTCGAGCAGTACTTC	CASRLPRGQGFEQYF
TRBD2	TRBJ2-7	-	TRBV5-1	TGCGCCAGCAGCTTTGCGGGGGGCACCTACGAGCAGTACTTC	CASSFAGGTYEQYF
-	TRBJ2-3	-	TRBV7-2	TGTGCCAGCAGCTTAGCCAGGGTGAGCACAGATACGCAGTATTTT	CASSLARVSTDTQYF
-	TRBJ1-2	-	TRBV11-1	TGTGCCAGCAGCTTAGCCCTGGACCGTAACTATGGCTACACCTTC	CASSLALDRNYGYTF
-	TRBJ1-6	-	TRBV5-1	TGCGCCAGCAGCTTGGGTTCATCTAGTTCCAATTCACCCCTCCACTTT	CASSLGSSSSNSPLHF
-	TRBJ2-5	-	TRBV5-4	TGTGCCAGCAGTCTGGGGGGAATTAAAGAGACCCAGTACTTC	CASSLGGIKETQYF
-	TRBJ1-1	-	TRBV6-6	TGTGCCAGCAGCCCCCGGGGGCTAACTGAAGCTTTCTTT	CASSPRGLTEAFF
-	TRBJ1-1	-	TRBV5-1	TGCGCCAGCAGCTTGGAACGGGATACTGAAGCTTTCTTT	CASSLERDTEAFF
TRBD1	TRBJ2-7	-	TRBV28	TGTGCCAGCACGGAACAGGGGGACTACGAGCAGTACTTC	CASTEQGDYEQYF
-	TRBJ1-4	-	TRBV28	TGTGCCAGCAGCAGTCCTATTAATGAAAAACTGTTTTTT	CASSSPINEKLFF
TRBD2	TRBJ2-7	-	TRBV5-4	TGTGCCAGCAGCTCGAAGGGACTAGCGGGCCACGAGCAGTACTTC	CASSSKGLAGHEQYF
TRBD1	TRBJ1-6	-	TRBV5-1	TGCGCCAGCAGCTATGGGGACAGACCAAATTCACCCCTCCACTTT	CASSYGDRPNSPLHF
-	TRBJ1-6	-	TRBV7-9	TGTGCCAGCAGCTTAGGGCAGCTTTATAATTCACCCCTCCACTTT	CASSLGQLYNSPLHF
-	TRBJ2-5	-	TRBV5-1	TGCGCCAGCAGCTCCGTGTCTTTTGGACAGCAAGAGACCCAGTACTTC	CASSSVSFGQQETQYF
-	TRBJ2-2	-	TRBV27	TGTGCCAGCAGTTTAACCCATACACGGTACACCGGGGAGCTGTTTTTT	CASSLTHTRYTGELFF
-	TRBJ1-1	-	TRBV18	TGTGCCAGCTCACCAGTGGATGCTCCAGGAGGCACTGAAGCTTTCTTT	CASSPVDAPGGTEAFF
-	TRBJ1-1	-	TRBV7-8	TGTGCCAGCAGCTTACTCCTTAGGGTGGACACTGAAGCTTTCTTT	CASSLLLRVDTEAFF
TRBD2	TRBJ2-1	-	TRBV30	TGTGCCTGGGGCACGGGACTAGGGGCTAATGAGCAGTTCTTC	CAWGTGLGANEQFF
TRBD1	TRBJ2-3	-	TRBV27	TGTGCCAGCAGTAACTACGTCTCCCCGACAGGGGGCTTCACAGATACGCAGTATTTT	CASSNYVSPTGGFTDTQYF
TRBD2	TRBJ2-3	-	TRBV5-4	TGTGCCAGCAGCGAGGGACTAGCAACAGATACGCAGTATTTT	CASSEGLATDTQYF
-	TRBJ1-1	-	TRBV19	TGCGCCAGTAGTATGTTGACGGCTTCGAACACTGAAGCTTTCTTT	CASSMLTASNTEAFF
-	TRBJ1-1	-	TRBV15	TGTGCCACCAGCAGAGATCTTCGGGGAGGAGTCGGAACTGAAGCTTTCTTT	CATSRDLRGGVGTEAFF
-	TRBJ2-7	-	TRBV6-1	TGTGCCAGCAGTGAAGGAGGGGGACCTGGGGGAGGGAGGGCCTACGAGCAGTACTTC	CASSEGGGPGGGRAYEQYF
TRBD1	TRBJ1-6	-	TRBV10-3	TGTGCCATCACCCCGGACAGGACGAATTCACCCCTCCACTTT	CAITPDRTNSPLHF
TRBD1	TRBJ1-3	-	TRBV30	TGTGCCTGGAGTTTGACAGGGGGCGGAAACACCATATATTTT	CAWSLTGGGNTIYF
-	TRBJ2-7	-	TRBV28	TGTGCCAGTAGAATTTACGACGGGACATTAACCTACGAGCAGTACTTC	CASRIYDGTLTYEQYF
-	TRBJ2-1	-	TRBV9	TGTGCCAGCAGCCTTGGACTGGATCCTAGCGAGCAGTTCTTC	CASSLGLDPSEQFF